The T cell receptor beta chain described here comes from a study of blood T cell repertoires in COVID-19. Study details: Some COVID-19 samples were acute and others convalescent; all came from the United States, Italy and Spain.

Repertoires were generated with immunoSEQ multiplex PCR, while TCRdb's copy carries only in-frame clones and drops some. The table lists about 20,000 clones, over 85% of them singletons. This sequence was found in a woman aged 50 to 60 with active COVID-19. The sample comprised peripheral blood.

CDR3 amino acids: CASSLGGRAFF. As DNA, the CDR3 is TGTGCCAGCAGTTTAGGGGGGCGAGCTTTCTTT. V and J are TRBV12-3 or TRBV12-4 and TRBJ1-1; TRBD1 is a possible D gene (6 bases). The CDR3 is 11 amino acids. V lost 1 base, J lost 10 bases, and 7 bases lay in between.